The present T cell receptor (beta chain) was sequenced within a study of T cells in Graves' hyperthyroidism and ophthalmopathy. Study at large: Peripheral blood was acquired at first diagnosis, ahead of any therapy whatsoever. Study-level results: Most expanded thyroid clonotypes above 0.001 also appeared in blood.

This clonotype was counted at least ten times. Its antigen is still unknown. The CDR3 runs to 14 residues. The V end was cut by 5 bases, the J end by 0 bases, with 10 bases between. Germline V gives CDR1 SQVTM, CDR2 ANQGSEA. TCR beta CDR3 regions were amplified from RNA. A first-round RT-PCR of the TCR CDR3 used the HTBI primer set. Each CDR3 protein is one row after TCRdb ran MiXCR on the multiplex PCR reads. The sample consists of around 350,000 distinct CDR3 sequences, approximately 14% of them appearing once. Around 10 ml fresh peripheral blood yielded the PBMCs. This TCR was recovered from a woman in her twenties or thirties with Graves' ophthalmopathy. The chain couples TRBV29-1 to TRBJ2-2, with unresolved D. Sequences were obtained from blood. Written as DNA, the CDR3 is TGCAGCGTTAGCCGTGCCCCGAACACCGGGGAGCTGTTTTTT. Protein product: CSVSRAPNTGELFF.